This T cell receptor (beta chain) came from a study of cytomegalovirus exposure and HLA in healthy donors. Study outcomes and limitations: Other equally common chains were less clonally expanded than HLA-associated TCR beta chains, a later analysis showed.

60 Vbeta and 13 Jbeta primers were used in PCR. TCRdb's copy holds only in-frame clones and misses some; the assay was immunoSEQ multiplex PCR. Of some 220,000 clones in the sample, 70% to 85% were seen once. In germline, CDR1 is LGHNA, CDR2 YNFKEQ. This CDR3 is built from 16 residues. The V end lost 0 bases, the J end lost 7 bases, and 13 bases lay between the germline ends. This clone occurred a few times. Its antigen is unidentified. Sequences were obtained from PBMCs. This TCR was recovered from a woman between 40 and 50 years old in good health and CMV-seronegative. This chain connects TRBV4-2 to TRBJ1-6; unclear D gene. As DNA, the CDR3 is TGTGCCAGCAGCCAAGAGCCGGGAAATGTAAATTCACCCCTCCACTTT. Encoded protein: CASSQEPGNVNSPLHF.